This T cell receptor beta chain was sequenced in a study of blood T cell repertoires in COVID-19. On the study more broadly: The United States, Italy and Spain provided the acute and convalescent COVID-19 samples. PBMCs, B-cell-depleted T cells, or T cells provided the cDNA or gDNA that made up the material.

The V gene end was trimmed by 5 bases and the J gene end by 7 bases; junction bases not matched to a gene: 3. This CDR3 comprises 13 residues. Germline V gene lookup returns CDR1 SGHRS and CDR2 YFSETQ. Authors' processing steps: Amplification from reference gene primers served as the basis for estimated nucleated cell counts. Method: immunoSEQ multiplex PCR; TCRdb's copy keeps in-frame clones and lacks some. Clonal size and the V and J genes are those of that table, whereas D and trimming came from the DNA. This table holds 40,000 to 55,000 clones, more than 70% found once. V usage is TRBV5-1 and J usage is TRBJ2-2; TRBD1 matches 9 bases. This TCR was recovered from a woman of 80 years or more with acute or convalescent COVID-19. Sequences were obtained from peripheral blood. In nucleotides, the CDR3 is TGCGCCAGCAGGCGGACAGGGGTCGGGGAGCTGTTTTTT. Protein: CASRRTGVGELFF.